This record concerns one T cell receptor beta chain sequence. This CDR3 is 18 amino acids long. With 5 bases clipped from V and 0 bases from J, the junction kept 6 bases outside the gene matches. Germline assignment: CDR1 SSHAT and CDR2 FNYEAQ (reference sequence). The entry originates in a study of blood T cell repertoires in COVID-19. Background on the study: Donors in the United States, Italy and Spain gave samples during acute or convalescent COVID-19. Sources were T cells, B-cell-depleted T cells, or PBMCs; the material itself was cDNA or gDNA.

Assay: immunoSEQ multiplex PCR; the TCRdb copy retains only in-frame clones and omits some. This sample has roughly 200,000 clones; 94% occur once, and the top ten carry 0.6% to 0.9%. Followed over time, Seattle patients had been enrolled while infection was active. Sequenced material: peripheral blood. The J gene is TRBJ2-2, the V gene TRBV7-7; the match to TRBD2 covers 13 bases. The receptor's source is a man younger than 45 with COVID-19, enrolled during active disease. This chain's CDR3 is CASSPRTSGGPNTGELFF. In DNA, the CDR3 is TGTGCCAGCAGCCCGAGGACTAGCGGGGGCCCGAACACCGGGGAGCTGTTTTTT.